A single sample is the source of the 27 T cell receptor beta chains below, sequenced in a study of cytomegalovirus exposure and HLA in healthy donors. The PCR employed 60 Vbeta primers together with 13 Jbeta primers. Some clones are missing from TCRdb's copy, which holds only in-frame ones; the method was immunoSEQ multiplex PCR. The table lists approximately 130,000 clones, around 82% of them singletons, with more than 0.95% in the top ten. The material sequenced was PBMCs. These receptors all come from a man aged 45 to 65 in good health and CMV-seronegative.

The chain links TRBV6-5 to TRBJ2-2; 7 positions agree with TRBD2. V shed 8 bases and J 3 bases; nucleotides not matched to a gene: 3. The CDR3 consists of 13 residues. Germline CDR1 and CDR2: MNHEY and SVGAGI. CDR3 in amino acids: CASGTTHTGELFF. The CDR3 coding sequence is TGTGCCAGCGGGACTACCCACACCGGGGAGCTGTTTTTT.

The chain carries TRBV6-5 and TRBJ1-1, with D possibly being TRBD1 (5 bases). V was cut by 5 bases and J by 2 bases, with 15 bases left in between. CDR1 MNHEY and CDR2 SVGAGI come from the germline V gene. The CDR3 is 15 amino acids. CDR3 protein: CASSLSQGINTEAFF. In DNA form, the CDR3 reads TGTGCCAGCAGTCTTTCCCAGGGAATTAACACTGAAGCTTTCTTT.

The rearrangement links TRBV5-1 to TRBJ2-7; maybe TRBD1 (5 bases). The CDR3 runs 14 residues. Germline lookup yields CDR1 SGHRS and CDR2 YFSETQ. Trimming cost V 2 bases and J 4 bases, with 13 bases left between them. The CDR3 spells CASSFQGALYEQYF. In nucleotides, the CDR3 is TGCGCCAGCAGCTTCCAGGGCGCCTTATACGAGCAGTACTTC.

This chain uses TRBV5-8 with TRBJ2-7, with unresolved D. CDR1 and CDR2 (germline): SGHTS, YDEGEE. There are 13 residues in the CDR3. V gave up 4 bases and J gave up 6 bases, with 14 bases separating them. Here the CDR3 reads CASSNLVLSEQYF. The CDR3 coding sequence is TGTGCCAGCAGCAACCTAGTCCTCTCCGAGCAGTACTTC.

The CDR3 protein is CAWSVTGWNYGYTF. CDR3 sequence (DNA): TGTGCCTGGAGTGTAACAGGGTGGAACTATGGCTACACCTTC. The V gene is TRBV30, the J gene TRBJ1-2; D is possibly TRBD1 (6 bases). CDR1 is GTSNPN and CDR2 is SVGIG in the germline V gene (reference sequence). The V and J ends lost 0 bases and 2 bases respectively, with 10 bases between them. The CDR3 has 14 residues.

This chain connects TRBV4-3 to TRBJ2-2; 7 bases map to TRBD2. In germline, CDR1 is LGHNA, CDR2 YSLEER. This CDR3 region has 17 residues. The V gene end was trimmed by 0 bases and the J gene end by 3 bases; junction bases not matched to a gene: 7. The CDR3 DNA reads TGCGCCAGCAGCCAAGAGATGCTCGGGAGGTACACCGGGGAGCTGTTTTTT. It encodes CASSQEMLGRYTGELFF.

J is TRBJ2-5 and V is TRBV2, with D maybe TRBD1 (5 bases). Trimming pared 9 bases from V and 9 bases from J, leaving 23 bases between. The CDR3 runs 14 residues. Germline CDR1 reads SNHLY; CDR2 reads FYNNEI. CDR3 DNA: TGTGCCAGTTTTTATCCGGGCAGGGAAGGGGCCCAGTACTTC. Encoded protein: CASFYPGREGAQYF.

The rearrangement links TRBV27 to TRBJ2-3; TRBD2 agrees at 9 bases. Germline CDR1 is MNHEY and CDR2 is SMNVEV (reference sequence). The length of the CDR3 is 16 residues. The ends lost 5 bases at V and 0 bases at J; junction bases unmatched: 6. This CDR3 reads CASSPLAGTSTDTQYF. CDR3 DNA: TGTGCCAGCAGTCCGCTAGCGGGGACTAGCACAGATACGCAGTATTTT.

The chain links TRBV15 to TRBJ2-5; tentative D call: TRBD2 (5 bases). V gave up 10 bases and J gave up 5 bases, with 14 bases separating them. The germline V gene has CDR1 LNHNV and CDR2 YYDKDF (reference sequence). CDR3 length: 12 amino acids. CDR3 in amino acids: CAIPSWRETQYF. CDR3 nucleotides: TGTGCCATCCCCTCCTGGAGGGAGACCCAGTACTTC. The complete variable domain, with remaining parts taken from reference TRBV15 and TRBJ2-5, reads DAMVIQNPRYQVTQFGKPVTLSCSQTLNHNVMYWYQQKSSQAPKLLFHYYDKDFNNEADTPDNFQSRRPNTSFCFLDIRSPGLGDTAMYLCAIPSWRETQYFGPGTRLLVL.

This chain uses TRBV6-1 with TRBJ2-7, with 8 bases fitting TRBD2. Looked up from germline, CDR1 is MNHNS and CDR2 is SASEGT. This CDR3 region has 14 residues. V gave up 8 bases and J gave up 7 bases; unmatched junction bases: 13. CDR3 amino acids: CASGNPAGVGEQYF. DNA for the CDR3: TGTGCCAGCGGTAACCCAGCGGGAGTGGGTGAGCAGTACTTC.

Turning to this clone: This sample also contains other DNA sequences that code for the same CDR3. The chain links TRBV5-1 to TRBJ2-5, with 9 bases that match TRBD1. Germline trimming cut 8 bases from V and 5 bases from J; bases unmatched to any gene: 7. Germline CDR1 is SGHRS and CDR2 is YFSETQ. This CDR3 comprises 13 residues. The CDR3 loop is CASSTGGGETQYF. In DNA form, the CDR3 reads TGCGCCAGTTCTACAGGGGGCGGTGAGACCCAGTACTTC. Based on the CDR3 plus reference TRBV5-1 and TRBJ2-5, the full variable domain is KAGVTQTPRYLIKTRGQQVTLSCSPISGHRSVSWYQQTPGQGLQFLFEYFSETQRNKGNFPGRFSGRQFSNSRSEMNVSTLELGDSALYLCASSTGGGETQYFGPGTRLLVL.

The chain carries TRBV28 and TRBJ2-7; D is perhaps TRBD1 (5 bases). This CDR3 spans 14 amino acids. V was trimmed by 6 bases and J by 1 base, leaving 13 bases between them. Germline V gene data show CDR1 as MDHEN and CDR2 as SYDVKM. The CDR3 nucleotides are TGTGCCAGCAGCCCTACAGGTCTGTCCTACGAGCAGTACTTC. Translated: CASSPTGLSYEQYF.

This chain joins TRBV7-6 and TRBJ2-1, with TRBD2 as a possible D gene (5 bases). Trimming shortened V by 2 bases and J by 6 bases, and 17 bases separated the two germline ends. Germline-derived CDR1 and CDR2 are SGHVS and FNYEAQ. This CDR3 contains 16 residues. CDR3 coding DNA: TGTGCCAGCAGCTTACAGCCCAGGACTCACGGCAATGAGCAGTTCTTC. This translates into CASSLQPRTHGNEQFF.

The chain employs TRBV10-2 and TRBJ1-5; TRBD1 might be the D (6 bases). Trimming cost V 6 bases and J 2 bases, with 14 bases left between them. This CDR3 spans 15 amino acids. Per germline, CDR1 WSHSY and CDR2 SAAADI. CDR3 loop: CASRGSSGGNQPQHF. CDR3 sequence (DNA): TGCGCCAGCAGGGGCAGCTCAGGGGGCAATCAGCCCCAGCATTTT.

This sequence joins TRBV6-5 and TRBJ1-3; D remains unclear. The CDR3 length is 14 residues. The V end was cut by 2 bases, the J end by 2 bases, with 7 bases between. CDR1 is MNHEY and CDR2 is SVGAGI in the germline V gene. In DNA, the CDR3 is TGTGCCAGCAGTTACGCGGCTGCTGGAAACACCATATATTTT. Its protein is CASSYAAAGNTIYF.

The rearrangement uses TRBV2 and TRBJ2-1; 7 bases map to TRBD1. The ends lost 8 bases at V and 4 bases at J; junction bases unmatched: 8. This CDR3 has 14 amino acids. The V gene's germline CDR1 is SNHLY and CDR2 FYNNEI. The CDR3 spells CASAETGRYNEQFF. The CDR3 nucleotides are TGTGCCAGCGCCGAGACAGGGCGATACAATGAGCAGTTCTTC. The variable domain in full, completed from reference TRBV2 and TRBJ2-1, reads EPEVTQTPSHQVTQMGQEVILRCVPISNHLYFYWYRQILGQKVEFLVSFYNNEISEKSEIFDDQFSVERPDGSNFTLKIRSTKLEDSAMYFCASAETGRYNEQFFGPGTRLTVL.

The CDR3 DNA is TGTGCCAGCAGTATGGGACAGCGACACTATGGCTACACCTTC. Amino acid sequence: CASSMGQRHYGYTF. The rearrangement uses TRBV7-2 and TRBJ1-2, with TRBD1 matching 7 bases. Germline V gives CDR1 SGHTA, CDR2 FQGNSA. V dropped 6 bases and J dropped 3; count of bases not matched to a gene: 7. This CDR3 has 14 residues.

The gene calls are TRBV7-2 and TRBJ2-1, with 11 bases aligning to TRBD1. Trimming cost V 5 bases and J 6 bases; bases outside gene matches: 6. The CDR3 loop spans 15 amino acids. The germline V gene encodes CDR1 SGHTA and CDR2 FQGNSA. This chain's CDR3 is CASSPGQGAFNEQFF. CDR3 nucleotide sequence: TGTGCCAGCAGCCCTGGACAGGGGGCGTTCAATGAGCAGTTCTTC.

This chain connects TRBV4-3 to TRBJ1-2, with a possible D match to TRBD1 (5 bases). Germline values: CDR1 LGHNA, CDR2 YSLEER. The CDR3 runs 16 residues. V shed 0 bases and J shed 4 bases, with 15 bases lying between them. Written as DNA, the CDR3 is TGCGCCAGCAGCCAAGATAGTGGGGCGAGCTTCTATGGCTACACCTTC. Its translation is CASSQDSGASFYGYTF.

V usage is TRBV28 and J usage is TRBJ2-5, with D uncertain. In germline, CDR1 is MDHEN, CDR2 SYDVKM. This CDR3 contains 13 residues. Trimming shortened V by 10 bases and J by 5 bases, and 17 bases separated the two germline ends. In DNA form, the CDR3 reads TGTGCCACCGGTCGACCCCCGGGTGAGACCCAGTACTTC. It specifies CATGRPPGETQYF.

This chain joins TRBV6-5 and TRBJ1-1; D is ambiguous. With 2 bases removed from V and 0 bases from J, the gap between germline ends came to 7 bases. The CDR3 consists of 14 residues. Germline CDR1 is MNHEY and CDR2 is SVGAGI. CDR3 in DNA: TGTGCCAGCAGTTACGGGAGAATGAACACTGAAGCTTTCTTT. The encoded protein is CASSYGRMNTEAFF.

The CDR3 loop is CASSLRDRSTGELFF. In DNA, the CDR3 is TGTGCCAGCAGCCTTCGGGACAGGTCCACCGGGGAGCTGTTTTTT. V is TRBV5-4 and J is TRBJ2-2; 8 bases are a match to TRBD1. The CDR3 consists of 15 residues. Trimming at V came to 4 bases and at J to 4 bases, leaving 6 bases not matched to a gene. Germline values: CDR1 SGHNT, CDR2 YYREEE (reference sequence).

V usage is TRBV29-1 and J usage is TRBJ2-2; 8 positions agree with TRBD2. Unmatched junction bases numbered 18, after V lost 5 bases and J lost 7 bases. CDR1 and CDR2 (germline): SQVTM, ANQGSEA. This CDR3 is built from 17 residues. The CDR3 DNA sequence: TGCAGCGTTCCCCGTCTATCGTCAGCGGGAGTGATCGGGGAGCTGTTTTTT. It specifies CSVPRLSSAGVIGELFF.

CDR3 sequence: CASSLPSSGTTDTQYF. CDR3 nucleotide sequence: TGTGCCAGCAGTCTCCCCTCCTCAGGGACAACAGATACGCAGTATTTT. V and J are TRBV28 and TRBJ2-3; weak D call: TRBD1 (6 bases). The ends were cut back, 5 bases at V and 3 bases at J, with 18 bases in the middle. The CDR3 has 16 residues. Germline assignment: CDR1 MDHEN and CDR2 SYDVKM.

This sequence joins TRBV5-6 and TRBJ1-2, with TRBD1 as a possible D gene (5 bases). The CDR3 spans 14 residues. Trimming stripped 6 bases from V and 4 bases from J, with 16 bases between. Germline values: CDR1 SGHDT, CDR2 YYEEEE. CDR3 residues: CASILYGGSYGYTF. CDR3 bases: TGTGCCAGCATCCTATACGGGGGGAGCTATGGCTACACCTTC.

The CDR3 DNA follows: TGTGCCAGCAGCTTTGGACAGGGAAAGGATGGCTACACCTTC. Amino acids: CASSFGQGKDGYTF. The genes are TRBV11-2 and TRBJ1-2; 8 bases are a match to TRBD1. Trimming removed 3 bases from V and 6 bases from J; junction bases left unmatched: 6. CDR3 length equals 14 residues. The germline CDR1 and CDR2 sequences are SGHAT and FQNNGV.

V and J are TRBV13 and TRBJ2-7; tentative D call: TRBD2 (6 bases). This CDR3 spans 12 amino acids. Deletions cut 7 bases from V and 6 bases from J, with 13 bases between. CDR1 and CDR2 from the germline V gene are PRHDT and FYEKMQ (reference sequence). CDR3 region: CASTIQGGEQYF. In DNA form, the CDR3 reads TGTGCCAGCACCATTCAGGGAGGCGAGCAGTACTTC.